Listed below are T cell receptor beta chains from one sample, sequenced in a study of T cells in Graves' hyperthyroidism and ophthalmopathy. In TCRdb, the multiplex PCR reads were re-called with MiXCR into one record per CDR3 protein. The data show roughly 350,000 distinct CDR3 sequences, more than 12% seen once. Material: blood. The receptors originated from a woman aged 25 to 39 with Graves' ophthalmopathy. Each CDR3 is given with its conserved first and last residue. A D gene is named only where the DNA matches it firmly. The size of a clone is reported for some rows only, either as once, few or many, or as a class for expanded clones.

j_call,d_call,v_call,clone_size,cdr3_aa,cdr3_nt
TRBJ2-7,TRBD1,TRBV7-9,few,CAISSGGPSYEQYF,TGTGCCATCAGCTCAGGGGGCCCTTCCTACGAGCAGTACTTC
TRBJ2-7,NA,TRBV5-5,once,CASDQSRVPYEQYF,TGTGCCAGCGACCAATCGAGGGTTCCCTACGAGCAGTACTTC
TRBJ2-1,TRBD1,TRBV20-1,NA,CSARAMGGQGPTYEQFF,TGCAGTGCTAGAGCCATGGGGGGACAGGGCCCGACCTATGAGCAGTTCTTC
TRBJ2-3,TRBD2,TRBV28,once,CASSRGLAGGDTQYF,TGTGCCAGCAGCCGCGGACTAGCGGGAGGTGATACGCAGTATTTT
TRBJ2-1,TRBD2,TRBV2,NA,CASSGGRGGYNEQFF,TGTGCCAGCAGTGGCGGGAGGGGTGGCTACAATGAGCAGTTCTTC
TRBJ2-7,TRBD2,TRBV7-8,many,CASSPGVAGATGYEQYF,TGTGCCAGCAGCCCAGGGGTAGCGGGGGCCACGGGATACGAGCAGTACTTC
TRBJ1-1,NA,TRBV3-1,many,CASSQFRSAGRRGTEAFF,TGTGCCAGCAGCCAATTCCGGTCTGCAGGGCGGCGGGGCACTGAAGCTTTCTTT
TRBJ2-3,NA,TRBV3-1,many,CASSPSWADTQYF,TGTGCCAGCAGCCCCAGCTGGGCTGATACGCAGTATTTT
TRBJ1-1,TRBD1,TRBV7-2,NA,CASSTGGWGTGAFF,TGTGCCAGCAGTACAGGGGGCTGGGGCACTGGAGCTTTCTTT
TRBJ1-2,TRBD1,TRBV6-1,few,CASRDRDSLYGYTF,TGTGCCAGCAGAGACCGGGACAGCCTCTATGGCTACACCTTC
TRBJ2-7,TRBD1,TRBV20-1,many,CSAVDRDWIYEQYF,TGCAGTGCTGTGGACAGGGATTGGATATACGAGCAGTACTTC
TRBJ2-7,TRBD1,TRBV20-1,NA,CSAGTGKFYEQYF,TGCAGTGCCGGGACAGGGAAGTTCTACGAGCAGTACTTC
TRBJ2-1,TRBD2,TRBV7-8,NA,CASSGAEGRWTSSYNEQFF,TGTGCCAGCAGCGGGGCGGAGGGGCGGTGGACTAGCTCCTACAATGAGCAGTTCTTC
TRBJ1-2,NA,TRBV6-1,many,CASSILQGSGYTF,TGTGCCAGCAGTATCCTACAGGGTTCGGGCTACACCTTC